The 12 T cell receptor beta chains below come from one sample, sequenced in a study of blood T cell repertoires in COVID-19. The assay was immunoSEQ multiplex PCR, and TCRdb's table has in-frame clones only and misses some. The data show 150,000 to 200,000 clones, approximately 80% seen once. Specimen: PBMCs or T cells enriched from blood (not recorded which). The receptor set was obtained from a man between 35 and 55 years old who had recovered from COVID-19.

The chain's CDR3 is CASQTGSDGYTF. The DNA for the CDR3 is TGTGCCAGCCAAACAGGGTCTGATGGCTACACCTTC. This sequence joins TRBV7-9 and TRBJ1-2, with D possibly matching TRBD1 (6 bases). Germline V gene data show CDR1 as SEHNR and CDR2 as FQNEAQ (reference sequence). The V end was cut by 8 bases, the J end by 6 bases, with 13 bases between. This CDR3 is 12 amino acids long.

J is TRBJ1-2 and V is TRBV6-2 or TRBV6-3; TRBD1 is a possible D gene (6 bases). V was trimmed by 4 bases and J by 8 bases, leaving 14 bases between them. The CDR3 is 13 amino acids. Germline V gene lookup returns CDR1 MNHEY and CDR2 SVGEGT. CDR3: CASSFTGLEGYTF. In DNA form, the CDR3 reads TGTGCCAGCAGTTTCACAGGGTTGGAGGGCTACACCTTC.

J is TRBJ2-7 and V is TRBV11-2; D may be TRBD1 (5 bases). The length of the CDR3 is 14 residues. Trimming took 5 bases from V and 4 from J, leaving 15 bases between them. Per the germline V gene, CDR1 is SGHAT and CDR2 is FQNNGV. The CDR3 sequence: CASSLQTANYEQYF. DNA for the CDR3: TGTGCCAGCAGCCTACAGACAGCGAATTACGAGCAGTACTTC.

This rearrangement joins TRBV10-2 to TRBJ2-1; 9 positions match TRBD2. This CDR3 spans 15 amino acids. V was pared by 5 bases and J by 8 bases, with 10 bases of the junction left unmatched. From germline, CDR1 is WSHSY and CDR2 SAAADI. DNA of the CDR3: TGCGCCAGCAGTCCTGTTGCTAGCGGGAACTATGAGCAGTTCTTC. Protein: CASSPVASGNYEQFF.

The chain is built from TRBV5-1 and TRBJ2-7; perhaps TRBD2 as D (5 bases). CDR3 length: 12 residues. Trimming took off 4 bases at V and 3 bases at J, with 8 bases between the two ends. Germline lookup yields CDR1 SGHRS and CDR2 YFSETQ. The DNA for the CDR3 is TGCGCCAGCAGCCGGACTGACTACGAGCAGTACTTC. It yields the protein CASSRTDYEQYF.

This clone was observed a few times. V usage is TRBV7-9 and J usage is TRBJ2-7; 7 bases are a match to TRBD2. The V and J ends lost 6 bases and 5 bases, in that order; junction bases with no gene match: 7. The CDR3 contains 13 residues. Germline V lookup: CDR1 SEHNR, CDR2 FQNEAQ (reference sequence). This CDR3 reads CASRRAGEHEQYV. The CDR3 DNA follows: TGTGCCAGCAGACGGGCGGGAGAGCACGAGCAGTACGTC.

The V and J genes are TRBV11-1 and TRBJ2-2; weak D call: TRBD2 (6 bases). V was shortened by 1 base and J by 5 bases, with 8 bases between the two germline ends. CDR3 size: 14 residues. Per the germline V gene, CDR1 is SGHAT and CDR2 is FQDESV (reference sequence). The CDR3 DNA reads TGTGCCAGCAGCTTAGTGCGGGAAACCGGGGAGCTGTTTTTT. Protein sequence: CASSLVRETGELFF. Using reference TRBV11-1 and TRBJ2-2 for the parts outside the CDR3, the full variable domain is EAEVAQSPRYKITEKSQAVAFWCDPISGHATLYWYRQILGQGPELLVQFQDESVVDDSQLPKDRFSAERLKGVDSTLKIQPAELGDSAMYLCASSLVRETGELFFGEGSRLTVL.

This clone was counted between two and nine times. The chain recombines TRBV6-5 with TRBJ1-1, with 9 positions matching TRBD1. The CDR3 consists of 14 residues. Losses at the gene ends were 5 bases for V and 3 bases for J; bases not matched to a gene: 4. CDR1 is MNHEY and CDR2 is SVGAGI in the germline V gene. The CDR3 here is CASSLQGAHTEAFF. CDR3 DNA: TGTGCCAGCAGTCTACAGGGGGCTCACACTGAAGCTTTCTTT.

The chain couples TRBV2 to TRBJ2-3, with a tentative D call TRBD2 (6 bases). This CDR3 is built from 14 residues. The V gene lost 6 bases and the J gene lost 1 base, with 11 bases spanning the gap. From germline, CDR1 is SNHLY and CDR2 FYNNEI. The CDR3 loop reads CASSRTGGTDTQYF. The CDR3 DNA sequence: TGTGCCAGCAGCCGGACGGGAGGCACAGATACGCAGTATTTT.

In DNA form, the CDR3 reads TGCGCCAGCAGCCCGGGACAGGGGGCGCTTTATCTTGGCTACACCTTC. This sequence encodes CASSPGQGALYLGYTF. The V gene is TRBV5-1, the J gene TRBJ1-2, with 12 bases lining up with TRBD1. The CDR3 is 16 amino acids. In germline, CDR1 is SGHRS, CDR2 YFSETQ. The V gene end was trimmed by 4 bases and the J gene end by 7 bases; junction bases not matched to a gene: 11.

The chain combines TRBV3-1 (or the pseudogene TRBV3-2) with TRBJ1-2, with 11 bases aligning to TRBD1. The V and J ends lost 0 bases and 8 bases, in that order; junction bases with no gene match: 5. The germline CDR1 and CDR2 sequences are LGHDT and YNNKEL (reference sequence). This CDR3 region has 15 residues. The chain's CDR3 is CASSQDIGTGGGYTF. The DNA of the CDR3 is TGTGCCAGCAGCCAAGACATCGGGACAGGGGGGGGCTACACCTTC.

The chain links TRBV7-8 to TRBJ1-3, with TRBD1 matching over 7 bases. Germline CDR1 is SGHVS and CDR2 is FQNEAQ. The CDR3 is 16 amino acids. V shed 3 bases and J 2 bases; nucleotides not matched to a gene: 7. CDR3 amino acids: CASSLFSGQPGNTIYF. The DNA of the CDR3 is TGTGCCAGCAGCTTGTTCTCGGGACAGCCTGGAAACACCATATATTTT.